These 12 T cell receptor beta chains came from one sample sequenced in a study of shared clonotypes between healthy human individuals. Libraries were prepared by immunoSEQ multiplex PCR; TCRdb keeps only in-frame clonotypes and omits some of them. In the table there are 1,500,000 or so clones, roughly 98.5% of which are singletons. The specimen was naive CD4+ T cells sorted from blood. Subset indicated: CD45RA+ positively selected. The origin of the receptors is a man younger than 45 in good health.

A word on this clone: In the same sample, other DNA sequences code for this CDR3. V and J are TRBV7-2 and TRBJ2-1; D is perhaps TRBD2 (5 bases). V was clipped by 0 bases and J by 10 bases, with 10 bases between them. The CDR3 is 13 amino acids. The germline V gene has CDR1 SGHTA and CDR2 FQGNSA. The CDR3 reads CASSLAGVGEQFF. The CDR3 DNA sequence: TGTGCCAGCAGCTTAGCGGGAGTGGGCGAGCAGTTCTTC.

The chain recombines TRBV5-6 with TRBJ2-7; D gene ambiguous. CDR1 and CDR2 (germline): SGHDT, YYEEEE. This CDR3 has 12 residues. V lost 3 bases and J lost 6, with 10 bases in between. CDR3 in amino acids: CASSWAGLEQYF. Here the CDR3 DNA reads TGTGCCAGCAGCTGGGCAGGTCTCGAGCAGTACTTC.

On this clone: This same CDR3 is encoded by further DNA sequences in the sample. V gene TRBV19 combines with J gene TRBJ2-5; tentative D call: TRBD2 (5 bases). The CDR3 runs 14 residues. V lost 1 base, J lost 1 base, and 7 bases lay in between. CDR1 and CDR2 from the germline V gene are LNHDA and SQIVND (reference sequence). CDR3 region: CASSIGGAQETQYF. CDR3 DNA sequence: TGTGCCAGTAGTATAGGGGGAGCCCAAGAGACCCAGTACTTC.

The chain combines TRBV15 with TRBJ1-1; D remains ambiguous. V was trimmed by 1 base and J by 8 bases, leaving 11 bases between them. The germline CDR1 and CDR2 sequences are LNHNV and YYDKDF (reference sequence). The CDR3 has 13 amino acids. This chain's CDR3 is CATSRGGREEAFF. The CDR3 DNA sequence: TGTGCCACCAGCAGAGGAGGGCGGGAGGAAGCTTTCTTT.

V and J are TRBV6-5 and TRBJ1-3; D is undetermined. The V gene lost 6 bases and the J gene lost 1 base, with 13 bases spanning the gap. This CDR3 has 15 amino acids. CDR1 and CDR2 (germline): MNHEY, SVGAGI. This CDR3 reads CASRWKASSGNTIYF. CDR3 coding DNA: TGTGCCAGCAGATGGAAGGCCTCATCTGGAAACACCATATATTTT.

The V and J genes are TRBV30 and TRBJ1-2, with D unclear. The germline V and J ends were trimmed by 0 bases and 4 bases, with 9 bases remaining between them. The germline V gene encodes CDR1 GTSNPN and CDR2 SVGIG (reference sequence). This CDR3 has 13 residues. CDR3 in DNA: TGTGCCTGGAGTGTAGGCAGGATCTATGGCTACACCTTC. Translated: CAWSVGRIYGYTF.

The V and J genes are TRBV13 and TRBJ2-3, with TRBD1 matching 9 bases. This CDR3 has 16 amino acids. Germline CDR1 and CDR2: PRHDT and FYEKMQ (reference sequence). V dropped 5 bases and J dropped 1; count of bases not matched to a gene: 7. As DNA, the CDR3 is TGTGCCAGCAGCCCTCGGGACAGGGAAGGCACAGATACGCAGTATTTT. Translating it yields CASSPRDREGTDTQYF.

This chain connects TRBV11-2 to TRBJ2-7; TRBD1 matches 7 bases. Germline V gene sequence: CDR1 SGHAT, CDR2 FQNNGV. This CDR3 has 17 amino acids. After removal of 0 bases from V and 1 base from J, the junction contained 9 bases not matched to a gene. CDR3 sequence reads: CASSLEVRTGTSYEQYF. CDR3 DNA sequence: TGTGCCAGCAGCTTAGAGGTTCGGACAGGAACTTCCTACGAGCAGTACTTC.

J is TRBJ2-3 and V is TRBV10-2, with D uncertain. Germline CDR1 reads WSHSY; CDR2 reads SAAADI. The CDR3 is made up of 12 amino acids. Trimming stripped 3 bases from V and 7 bases from J, with 8 bases between. As DNA, the CDR3 is TGCGCCAGCAGTGACGGACCTTATACGCAGTATTTT. Amino acids: CASSDGPYTQYF.

The chain links TRBV6-5 to TRBJ1-5; possible D gene TRBD1, 6 bases. V lost 7 bases and J 4 bases, leaving 11 bases between the germline ends. Per the germline V gene, CDR1 is MNHEY and CDR2 is SVGAGI. The CDR3 spans 13 residues. The CDR3 DNA is TGTGCCAGCAACAAGGGGGGTAATCAGCCCCAGCATTTT. Residues: CASNKGGNQPQHF.

Turning to this clone: Other nucleotide sequences in the sample specify the same CDR3. The chain carries TRBV18 and TRBJ2-1; 14 nucleotides line up with TRBD2. The CDR3 loop spans 18 amino acids. The germline CDR1 and CDR2 sequences are KGHSH and LQKENI. J was trimmed by 0 bases and V by 2 bases; bases with no gene match: 3. The chain's CDR3 is CASSPRLAGGSSYNEQFF. Written as DNA, the CDR3 is TGTGCCAGCTCACCAAGACTAGCGGGAGGGAGCTCCTACAATGAGCAGTTCTTC. Full variable domain (remainder filled in from reference TRBV18 and TRBJ2-1): NAGVMQNPRHLVRRRGQEARLRCSPMKGHSHVYWYRQLPEEGLKFMVYLQKENIIDESGMPKERFSAEFPKEGPSILRIQQVVRGDSAAYFCASSPRLAGGSSYNEQFFGPGTRLTVL.

This chain links TRBV6-1 with TRBJ2-4; no clear D. Germline assignment: CDR1 MNHNS and CDR2 SASEGT. The CDR3 is 11 amino acids. Trimming stripped 11 bases from V and 1 base from J, with 6 bases between. CDR3 sequence (DNA): TGTGCCTGTGAGGCCAAAAACATTCAGTACTTC. It is translated as CACEAKNIQYF.